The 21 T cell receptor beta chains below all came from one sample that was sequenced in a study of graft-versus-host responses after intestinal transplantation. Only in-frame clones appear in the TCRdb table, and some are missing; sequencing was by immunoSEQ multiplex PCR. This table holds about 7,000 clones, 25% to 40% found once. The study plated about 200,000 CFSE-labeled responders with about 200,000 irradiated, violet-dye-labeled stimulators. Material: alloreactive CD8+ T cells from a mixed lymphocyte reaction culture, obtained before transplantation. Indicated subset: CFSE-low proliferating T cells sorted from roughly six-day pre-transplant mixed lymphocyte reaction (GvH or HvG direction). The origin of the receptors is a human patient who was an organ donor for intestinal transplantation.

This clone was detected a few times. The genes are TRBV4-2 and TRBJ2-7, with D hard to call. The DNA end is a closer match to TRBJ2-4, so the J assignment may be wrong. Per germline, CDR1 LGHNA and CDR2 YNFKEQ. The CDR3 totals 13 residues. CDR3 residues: CASSQRIWDIQYF. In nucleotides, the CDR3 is TGTGCCAGCAGCCAACGTATTTGGGACATTCAGTACTTC.

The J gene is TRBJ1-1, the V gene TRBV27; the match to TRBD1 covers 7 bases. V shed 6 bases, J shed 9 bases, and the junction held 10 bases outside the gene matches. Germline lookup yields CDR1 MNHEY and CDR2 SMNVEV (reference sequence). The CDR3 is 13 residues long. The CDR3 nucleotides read TGTGCCAGCAGAAGAGGGGGCGCATTTAAAGCTTTCTTT. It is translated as CASRRGGAFKAFF.

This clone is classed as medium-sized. In DNA form, the CDR3 reads TGTGCCAGCAGCTTAGTCCCGGGGATGGCGACCGGGGAGCTGTTTTTT. Amino acid sequence: CASSLVPGMATGELFF. The V call is TRBV7-3, the J call TRBJ2-2, with TRBD2 as a possible D gene (5 bases). Germline V gives CDR1 SGHTA, CDR2 FQGTGA. Trimming removed 2 bases from V and 5 bases from J, with 15 bases in between. The CDR3 consists of 16 residues.

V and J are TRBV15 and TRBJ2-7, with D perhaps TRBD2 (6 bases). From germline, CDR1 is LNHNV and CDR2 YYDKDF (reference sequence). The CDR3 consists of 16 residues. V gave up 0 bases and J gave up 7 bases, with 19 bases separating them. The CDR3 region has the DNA TGTGCCACCAGCAGAGATCTGGTACTAGCCCGTGAAGAGCAGTACTTC. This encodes CATSRDLVLAREEQYF.

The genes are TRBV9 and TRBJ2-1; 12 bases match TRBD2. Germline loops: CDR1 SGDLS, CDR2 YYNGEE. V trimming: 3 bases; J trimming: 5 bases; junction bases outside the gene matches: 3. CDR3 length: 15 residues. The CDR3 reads CASSAGLAGNNEQFF. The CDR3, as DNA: TGTGCCAGCAGCGCAGGACTAGCGGGGAACAATGAGCAGTTCTTC.

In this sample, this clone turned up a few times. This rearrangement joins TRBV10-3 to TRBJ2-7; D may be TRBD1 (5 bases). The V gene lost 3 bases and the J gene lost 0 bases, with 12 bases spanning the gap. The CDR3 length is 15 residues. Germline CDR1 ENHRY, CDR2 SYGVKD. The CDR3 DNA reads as TGTGCCATCAGTGAACAGGACCCAATCTCCTACGAGCAGTACTTC. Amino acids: CAISEQDPISYEQYF.

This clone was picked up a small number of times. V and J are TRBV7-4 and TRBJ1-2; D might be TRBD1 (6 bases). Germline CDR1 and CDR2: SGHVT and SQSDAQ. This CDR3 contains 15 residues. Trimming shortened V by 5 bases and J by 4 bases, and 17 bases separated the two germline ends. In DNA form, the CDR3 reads TGTGCCAGCAGCGGATGGGACATTGAAGGCTATGGCTACACCTTC. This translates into CASSGWDIEGYGYTF.

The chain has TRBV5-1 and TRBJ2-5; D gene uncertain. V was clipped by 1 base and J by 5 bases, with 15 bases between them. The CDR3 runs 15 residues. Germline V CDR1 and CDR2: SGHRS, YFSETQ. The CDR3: CASSLLRSSWETQYF. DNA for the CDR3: TGCGCCAGCAGCTTGCTTCGATCCAGTTGGGAGACCCAGTACTTC.

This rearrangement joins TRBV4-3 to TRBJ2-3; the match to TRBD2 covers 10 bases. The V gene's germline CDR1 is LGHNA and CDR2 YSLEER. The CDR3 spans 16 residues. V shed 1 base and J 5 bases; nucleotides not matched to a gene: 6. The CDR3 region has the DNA TGCGCCAGCAGCCAAGGGCTAGCGGGGGCCTTAGATACGCAGTATTTT. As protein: CASSQGLAGALDTQYF.

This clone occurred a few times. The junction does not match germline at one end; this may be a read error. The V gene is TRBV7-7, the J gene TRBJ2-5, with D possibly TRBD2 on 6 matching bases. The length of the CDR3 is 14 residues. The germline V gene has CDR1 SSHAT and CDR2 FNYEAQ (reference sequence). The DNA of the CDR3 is TGTGCTAGCAGCTTTGTAGGGCGGGGAGAGACCCAGTACTTC. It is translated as CASSFVGRGETQYF.

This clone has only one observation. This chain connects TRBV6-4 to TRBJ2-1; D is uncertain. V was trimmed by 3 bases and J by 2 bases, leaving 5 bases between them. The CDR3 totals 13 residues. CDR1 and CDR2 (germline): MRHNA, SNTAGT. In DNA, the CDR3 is TGTGCCAGCAGTGATCGGGCCTACAATGAGCAGTTCTTC. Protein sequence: CASSDRAYNEQFF.

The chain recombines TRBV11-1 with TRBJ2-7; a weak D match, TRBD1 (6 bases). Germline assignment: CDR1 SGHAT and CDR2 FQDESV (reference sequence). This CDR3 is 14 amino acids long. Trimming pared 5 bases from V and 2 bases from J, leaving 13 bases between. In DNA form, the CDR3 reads TGTGCCAGCAGCCGAATTGGACAGACCTACGAGCAGTACTTC. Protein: CASSRIGQTYEQYF.

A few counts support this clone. The CDR3 sequence: CASSYSVYRRYGYTF. CDR3 bases: TGTGCCAGCAGTTACTCGGTTTACCGACGCTATGGCTACACCTTC. V and J are TRBV6-5 and TRBJ1-2; D is undetermined. The CDR3 is 15 amino acids. The ends were cut back, 0 bases at V and 4 bases at J, with 12 bases in the middle. The germline V gene has CDR1 MNHEY and CDR2 SVGAGI.

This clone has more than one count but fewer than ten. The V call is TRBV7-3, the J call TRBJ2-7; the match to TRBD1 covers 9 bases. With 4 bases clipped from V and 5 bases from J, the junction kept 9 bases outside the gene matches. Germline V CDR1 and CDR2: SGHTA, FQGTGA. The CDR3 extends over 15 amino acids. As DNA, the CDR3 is TGTGCCAGCAGCTCGACCGGGACAGGGTCCCACGAGCAGTACTTC. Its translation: CASSSTGTGSHEQYF. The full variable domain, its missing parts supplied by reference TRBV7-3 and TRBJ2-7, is GAGVSQTPSNKVTEKGKYVELRCDPISGHTALYWYRQSLGQGPEFLIYFQGTGAADDSGLPNDRFFAVRPEGSVSTLKIQRTERGDSAVYLCASSSTGTGSHEQYFGPGTRLTVT.

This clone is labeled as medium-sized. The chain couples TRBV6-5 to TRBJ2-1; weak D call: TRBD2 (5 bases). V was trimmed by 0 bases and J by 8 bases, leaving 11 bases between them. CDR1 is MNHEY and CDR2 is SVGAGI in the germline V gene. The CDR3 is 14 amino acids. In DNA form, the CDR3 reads TGTGCCAGCAGTTACTCGTTTGGAGGAGATGAGCAGTTCTTC. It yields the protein CASSYSFGGDEQFF.

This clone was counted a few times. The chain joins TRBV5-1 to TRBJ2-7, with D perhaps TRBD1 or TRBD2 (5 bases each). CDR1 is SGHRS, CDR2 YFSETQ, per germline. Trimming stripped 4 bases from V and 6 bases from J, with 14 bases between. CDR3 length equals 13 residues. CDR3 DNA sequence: TGCGCCAGCAGCGTGGGGGTTGGGAGCGAGCAGTACTTC. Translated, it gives CASSVGVGSEQYF.

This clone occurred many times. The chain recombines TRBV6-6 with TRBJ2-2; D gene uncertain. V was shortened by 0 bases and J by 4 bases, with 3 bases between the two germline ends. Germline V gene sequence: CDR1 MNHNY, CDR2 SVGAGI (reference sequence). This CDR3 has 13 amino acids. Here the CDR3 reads CASSYSGTGELFF. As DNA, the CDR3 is TGTGCCAGCAGTTACTCAGGCACCGGGGAGCTGTTTTTT.

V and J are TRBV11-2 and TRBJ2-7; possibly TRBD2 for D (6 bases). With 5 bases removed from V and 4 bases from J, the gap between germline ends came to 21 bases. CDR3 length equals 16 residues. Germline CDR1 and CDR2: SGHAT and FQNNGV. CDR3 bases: TGTGCCAGCAGCCCCGCCCCTCGCGGGGTTTCTTACGAGCAGTACTTC. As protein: CASSPAPRGVSYEQYF.

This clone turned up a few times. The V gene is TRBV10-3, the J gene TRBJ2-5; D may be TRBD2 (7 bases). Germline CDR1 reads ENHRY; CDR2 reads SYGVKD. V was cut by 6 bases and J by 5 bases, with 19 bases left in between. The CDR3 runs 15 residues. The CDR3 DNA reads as TGTGCCATCAGGGAAGCGGGACAAGCTGGGGAGACCCAGTACTTC. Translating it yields CAIREAGQAGETQYF.

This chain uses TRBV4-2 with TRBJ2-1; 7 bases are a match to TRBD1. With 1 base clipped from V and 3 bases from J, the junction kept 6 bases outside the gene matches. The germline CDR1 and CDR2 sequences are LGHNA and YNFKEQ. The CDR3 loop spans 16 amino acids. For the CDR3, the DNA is TGTGCCAGCAGCCAAGCCGGGACAGCTTTCTACAATGAGCAGTTCTTC. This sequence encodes CASSQAGTAFYNEQFF.

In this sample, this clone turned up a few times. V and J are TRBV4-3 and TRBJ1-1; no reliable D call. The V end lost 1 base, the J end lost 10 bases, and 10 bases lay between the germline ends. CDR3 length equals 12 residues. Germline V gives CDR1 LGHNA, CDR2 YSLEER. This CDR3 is CASSQAGGRAFF. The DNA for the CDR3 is TGCGCCAGCAGCCAAGCGGGAGGGAGAGCTTTCTTT.